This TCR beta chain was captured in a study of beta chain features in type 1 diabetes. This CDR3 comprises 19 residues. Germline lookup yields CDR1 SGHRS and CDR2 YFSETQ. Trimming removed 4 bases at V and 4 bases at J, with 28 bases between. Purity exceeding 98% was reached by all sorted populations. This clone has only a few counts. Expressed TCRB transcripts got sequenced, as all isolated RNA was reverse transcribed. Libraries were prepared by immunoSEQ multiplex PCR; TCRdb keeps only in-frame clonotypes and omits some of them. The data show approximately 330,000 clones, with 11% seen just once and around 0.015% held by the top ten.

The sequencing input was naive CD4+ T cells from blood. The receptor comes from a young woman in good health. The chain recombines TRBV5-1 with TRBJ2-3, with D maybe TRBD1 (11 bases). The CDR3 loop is CASSLDRGRGSGRSDTQYF. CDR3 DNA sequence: TGCGCCAGCAGCCTGGACAGGGGGCGAGGTAGCGGGAGGTCAGATACGCAGTATTTT. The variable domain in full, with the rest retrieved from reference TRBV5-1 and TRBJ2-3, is KAGVTQTPRYLIKTRGQQVTLSCSPISGHRSVSWYQQTPGQGLQFLFEYFSETQRNKGNFPGRFSGRQFSNSRSEMNVSTLELGDSALYLCASSLDRGRGSGRSDTQYFGPGTRLTVL.